This TCR beta chain was captured in a study of control samples from healthy donors and cancer patients. Sequencing was performed with immunoSEQ multiplex PCR; in TCRdb, only in-frame clones are kept and a portion is missing. The table lists roughly 180,000 clones, roughly 94% of them singletons, with around 1.3% in the top ten. As concerns this clone: The same CDR3 is also encoded by other DNA sequences in this sample.

Germline V lookup: CDR1 SEHNR, CDR2 FQNEAQ (reference sequence). V lost 1 base to trimming and J lost 1 base, with 4 bases between them. The CDR3 length is 13 residues. The rearrangement links TRBV7-9 to TRBJ1-1, with D unresolved. The sample comprised blood. This TCR was sampled from a woman in her late teens or twenties in good health. The CDR3 reads CASSLGQNTEAFF. CDR3 nucleotides: TGTGCCAGCAGCTTAGGACAGAACACTGAAGCTTTCTTT.